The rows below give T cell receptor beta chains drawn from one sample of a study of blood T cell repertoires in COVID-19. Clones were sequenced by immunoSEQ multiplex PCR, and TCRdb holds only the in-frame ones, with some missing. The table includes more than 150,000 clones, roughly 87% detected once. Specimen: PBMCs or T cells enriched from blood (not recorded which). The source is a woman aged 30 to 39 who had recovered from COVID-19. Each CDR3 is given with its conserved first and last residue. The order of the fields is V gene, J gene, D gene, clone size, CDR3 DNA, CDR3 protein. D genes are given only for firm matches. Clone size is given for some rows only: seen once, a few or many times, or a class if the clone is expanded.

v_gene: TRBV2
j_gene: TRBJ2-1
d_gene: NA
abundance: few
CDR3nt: TGTGCCACCACGGTCTACAATGAGCAGTTCTTC
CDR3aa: CATTVYNEQFF

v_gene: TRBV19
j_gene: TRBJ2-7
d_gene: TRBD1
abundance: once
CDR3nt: TGTGCCAGTAGCCGTCCCGGGACAGGGGCCTACGAGCAGTACTTC
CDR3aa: CASSRPGTGAYEQYF

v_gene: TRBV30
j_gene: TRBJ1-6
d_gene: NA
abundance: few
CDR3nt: TGTGCCTGGAGTACTTTAGGGGCGCAGAATTCACCCCTCCACTTT
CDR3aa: CAWSTLGAQNSPLHF

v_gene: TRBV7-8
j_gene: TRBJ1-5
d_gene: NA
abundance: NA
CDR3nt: TGTGCCAGCAGCTTAACACAGGGTAGTATTCAGCCCCAGCATTTT
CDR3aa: CASSLTQGSIQPQHF

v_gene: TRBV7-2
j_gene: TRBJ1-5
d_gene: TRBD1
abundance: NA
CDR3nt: TGTGCCAGCAGCTGGACAGGTCAGCCCCAGCATTTT
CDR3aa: CASSWTGQPQHF

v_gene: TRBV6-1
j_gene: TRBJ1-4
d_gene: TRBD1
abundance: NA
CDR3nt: TGTGCCAGCAGTGAATCACAGGGGATTAATGAAAAACTGTTTTTT
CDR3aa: CASSESQGINEKLFF

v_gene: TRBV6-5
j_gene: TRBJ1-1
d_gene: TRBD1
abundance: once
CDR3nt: TGTGCCAGCAGTTCCAATGCAGGGGGGAACACTGAAGCTTTCTTT
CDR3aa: CASSSNAGGNTEAFF

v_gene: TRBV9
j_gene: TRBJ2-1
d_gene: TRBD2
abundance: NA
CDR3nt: TGTGCCAGCAGCACCCGGGACTACCTCTACAATGAGCAGTTCTTC
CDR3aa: CASSTRDYLYNEQFF

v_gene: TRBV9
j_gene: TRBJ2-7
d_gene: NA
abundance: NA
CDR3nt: TGTGCCAGCAGCGCGACAGGAGATCTATACGAGCAGTACTTC
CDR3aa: CASSATGDLYEQYF

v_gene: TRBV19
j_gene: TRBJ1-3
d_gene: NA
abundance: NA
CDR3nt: TGTGCCAGTAGCCTGCAGGGGAGAGGCGGAAACACCATATATTTT
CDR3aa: CASSLQGRGGNTIYF

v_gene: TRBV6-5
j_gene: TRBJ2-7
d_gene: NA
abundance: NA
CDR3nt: TGTGCCAGCAGTTATGTTCCATCCTACGAGCAGTACTTC
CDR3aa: CASSYVPSYEQYF

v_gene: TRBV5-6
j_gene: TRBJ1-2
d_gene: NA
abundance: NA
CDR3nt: TGTGCCAGCAGCTTCAGACAGGTGGGATATGGCTACACCTTC
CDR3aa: CASSFRQVGYGYTF